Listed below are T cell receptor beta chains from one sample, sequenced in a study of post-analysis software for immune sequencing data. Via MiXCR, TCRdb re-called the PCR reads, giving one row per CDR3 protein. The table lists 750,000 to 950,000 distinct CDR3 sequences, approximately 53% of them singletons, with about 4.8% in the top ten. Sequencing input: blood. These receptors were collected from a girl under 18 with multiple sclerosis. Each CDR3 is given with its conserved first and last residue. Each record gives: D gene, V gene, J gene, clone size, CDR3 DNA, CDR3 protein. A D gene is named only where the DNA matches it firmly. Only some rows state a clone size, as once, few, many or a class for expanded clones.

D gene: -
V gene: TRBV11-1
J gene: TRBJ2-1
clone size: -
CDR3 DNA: TGCACGAGGAGGGCCGTTTACAATGAGCAGTTCTTC
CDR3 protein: CTRRAVYNEQFF

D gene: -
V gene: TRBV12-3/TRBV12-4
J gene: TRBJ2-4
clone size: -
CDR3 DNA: TGTGCCAGCAGTTCGACCGGGTGGTCCAAAAACATTCAGTACTTC
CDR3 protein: CASSSTGWSKNIQYF

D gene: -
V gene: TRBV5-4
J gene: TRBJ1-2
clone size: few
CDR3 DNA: TGTGCCAGCAGCTTGGCCACGGGGCCGCCTAACTATGGCTACACCTTC
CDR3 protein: CASSLATGPPNYGYTF

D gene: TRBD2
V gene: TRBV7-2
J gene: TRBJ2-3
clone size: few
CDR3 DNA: TGTGCCAGCAGCTTGGGACTAGCAAAGAGCACAGATACGCAGTATTTT
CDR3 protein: CASSLGLAKSTDTQYF

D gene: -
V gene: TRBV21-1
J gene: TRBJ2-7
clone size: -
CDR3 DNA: TGTGCCAGCAGCAAAGAAAGACAGGGGGGAAAGGACTACGAGCAGTACTTC
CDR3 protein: CASSKERQGGKDYEQYF

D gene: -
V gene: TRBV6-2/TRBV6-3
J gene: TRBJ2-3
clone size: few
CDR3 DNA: TGTGCCAGCAGTTACTCGGGGAACACAGATACGCAGTATTTT
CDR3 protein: CASSYSGNTDTQYF

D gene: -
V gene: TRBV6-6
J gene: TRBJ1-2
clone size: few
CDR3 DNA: TGTGCCAGCAGCGGGGGGTCTGGCTACACCTTC
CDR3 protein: CASSGGSGYTF

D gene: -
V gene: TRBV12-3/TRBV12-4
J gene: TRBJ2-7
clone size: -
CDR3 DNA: TGTGCCAGCAGTTTTAGTACGGCAAGCTCCTACGAGCAGTACTTC
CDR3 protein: CASSFSTASSYEQYF

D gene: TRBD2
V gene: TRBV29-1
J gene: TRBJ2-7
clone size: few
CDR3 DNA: TGCAGCGTTCAGACGGGACTAGGGGACTACGAGCAGTACTTC
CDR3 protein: CSVQTGLGDYEQYF

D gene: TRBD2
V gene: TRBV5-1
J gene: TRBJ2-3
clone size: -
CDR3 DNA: TGCGCCAGCAGGTGGAGCGGGGGGGCTAACACAGATACGCAGTATTTT
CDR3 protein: CASRWSGGANTDTQYF

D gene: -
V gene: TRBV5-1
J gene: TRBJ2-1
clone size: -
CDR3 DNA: TGCGCCAGCAGCTTGGCTCTTAGTTCGAGCTCCTACAATGAGCAGTTCTTC
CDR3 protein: CASSLALSSSSYNEQFF

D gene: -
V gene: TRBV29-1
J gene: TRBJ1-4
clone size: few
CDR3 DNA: TGCAGCGCTGGGACCAATCTGAATGAAAAACTGTTTTTT
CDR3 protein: CSAGTNLNEKLFF

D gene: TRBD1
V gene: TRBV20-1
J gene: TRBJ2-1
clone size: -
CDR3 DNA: TGCAGTGCTTGGGACAGCCACAATGAGCAGTTCTTC
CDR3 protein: CSAWDSHNEQFF

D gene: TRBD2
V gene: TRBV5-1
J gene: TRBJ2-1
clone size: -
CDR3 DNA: TGCGCCAGCAGTTCGGGACTAGCGGGGGCCGGACTCTACAATGAGCAGTTCTTC
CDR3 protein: CASSSGLAGAGLYNEQFF

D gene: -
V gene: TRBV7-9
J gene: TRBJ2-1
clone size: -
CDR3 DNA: TGTGCCAGCAGCTTAGCGGGCCCCCGGCAGCCCTACAATGAGCAGTTCTTC
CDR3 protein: CASSLAGPRQPYNEQFF

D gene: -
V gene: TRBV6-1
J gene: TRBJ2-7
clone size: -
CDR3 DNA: TGTGCCAGCAGCCCCAGGGGCCAACAGGGCGAGCAGTACTTC
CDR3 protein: CASSPRGQQGEQYF

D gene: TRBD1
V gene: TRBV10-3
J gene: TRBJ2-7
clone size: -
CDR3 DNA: TGTGCCATCAGTGGGGATCCCGGGACAGGGATTGGCTACGAGCAGTACTTC
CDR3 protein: CAISGDPGTGIGYEQYF

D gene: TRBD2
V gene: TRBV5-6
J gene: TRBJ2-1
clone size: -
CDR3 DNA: TGTGCCAGCATGGGGCTAGCGGGGCGGAATGAGCAGTTCTTC
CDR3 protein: CASMGLAGRNEQFF

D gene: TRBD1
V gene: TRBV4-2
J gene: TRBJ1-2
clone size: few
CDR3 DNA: TGTGCCAGCAGCCAAGATCGGTTTGGGGGACAGGGTTCCTATGGCTACACCTTC
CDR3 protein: CASSQDRFGGQGSYGYTF

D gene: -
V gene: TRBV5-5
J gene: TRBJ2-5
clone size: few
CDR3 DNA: TGTGCCAGCAGCCCGTTCCGGACTTCGTACCAAGAGACCCAGTACTTC
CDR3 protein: CASSPFRTSYQETQYF

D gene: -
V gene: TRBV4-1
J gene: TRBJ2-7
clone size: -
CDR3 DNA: TGCGCCAGCAGCCAATACCAGGCAAGCTCCTACGAGCAGTACTTC
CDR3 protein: CASSQYQASSYEQYF

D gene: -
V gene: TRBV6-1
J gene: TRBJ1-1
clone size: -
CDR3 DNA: TGTGCCAGCAGTGATTCAGTGGAGAGGAACACTGAAGCTTTCTTT
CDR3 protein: CASSDSVERNTEAFF

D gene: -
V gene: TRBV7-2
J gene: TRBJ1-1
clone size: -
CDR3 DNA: TGTGCCAGCAGCTCCCCCCCAAGTCTAGCTTTCTTT
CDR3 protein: CASSSPPSLAFF

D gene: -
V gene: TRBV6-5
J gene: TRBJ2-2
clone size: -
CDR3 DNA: TGTGCCAGCAGTTACTCTCCCGGGGGCTCTGGGAACACCGGGGAGCTGTTTTTT
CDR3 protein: CASSYSPGGSGNTGELFF

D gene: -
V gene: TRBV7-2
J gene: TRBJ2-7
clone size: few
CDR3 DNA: TGTGCCAGCAGCTCTGGGGACGGGGGCAACGAGCAGTACTTC
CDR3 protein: CASSSGDGGNEQYF

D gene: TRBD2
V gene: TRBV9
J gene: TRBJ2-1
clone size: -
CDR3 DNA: TGTGCCAGCAGTCTATCCGGGACTAGCGGGAGTAGCGATGAGCAGTTCTTC
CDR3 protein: CASSLSGTSGSSDEQFF

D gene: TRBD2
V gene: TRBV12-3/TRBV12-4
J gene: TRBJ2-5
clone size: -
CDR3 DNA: TGTGCCAGCACGGGGGGATCCGAGACCCAGTACTTC
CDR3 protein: CASTGGSETQYF

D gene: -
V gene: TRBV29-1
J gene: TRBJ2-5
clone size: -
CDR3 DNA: TGCAGCGTTGAAGGGTTGGGATTACAAGAGACCCAGTACTTC
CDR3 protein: CSVEGLGLQETQYF

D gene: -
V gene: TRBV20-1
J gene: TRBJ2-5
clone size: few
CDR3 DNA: TGCAGTGCTAGACCCCCCCAGGGGAGAGAGACCCAGTACTTC
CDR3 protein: CSARPPQGRETQYF

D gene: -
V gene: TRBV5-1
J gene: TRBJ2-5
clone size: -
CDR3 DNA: TGCGCCAGCAGCTTCGAGGGCGGGCCCCAAGAGACCCAGTACTTC
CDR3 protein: CASSFEGGPQETQYF

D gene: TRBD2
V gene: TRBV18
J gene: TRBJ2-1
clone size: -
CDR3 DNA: TGTGCCAGCTCACCAGAAATAGCGGGGGGGAGCTACAATGAGCAGTTCTTC
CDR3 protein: CASSPEIAGGSYNEQFF

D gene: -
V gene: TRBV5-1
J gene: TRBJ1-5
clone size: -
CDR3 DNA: TGCGCCAGCAGCTTGGCTGGCGGGAGAATTAGCGAGACCCAGCATTTT
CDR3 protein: CASSLAGGRISETQHF

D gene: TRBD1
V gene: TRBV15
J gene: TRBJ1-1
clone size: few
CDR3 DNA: TGTGCCACCAGCTCACAGGGGCTGAACACTGAAGCTTTCTTT
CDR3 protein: CATSSQGLNTEAFF

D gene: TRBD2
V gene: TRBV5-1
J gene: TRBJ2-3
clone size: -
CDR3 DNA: TGCGCCAGCAGCTTGGCCGGGGGACTAGCGGCCACAGATACGCAGTATTTT
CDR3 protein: CASSLAGGLAATDTQYF

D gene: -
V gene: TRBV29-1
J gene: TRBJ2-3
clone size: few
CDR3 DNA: TGCAGCGTTGAAGGGGACTCCTTGTATTTT
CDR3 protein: CSVEGDSLYF

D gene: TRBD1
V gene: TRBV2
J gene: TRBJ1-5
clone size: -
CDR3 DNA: TGTGCCAGCAGTGTGCCGGGACAGGGGGCGAGGAGAAGCAATCAGCCCCAGCATTTT
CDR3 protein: CASSVPGQGARRSNQPQHF

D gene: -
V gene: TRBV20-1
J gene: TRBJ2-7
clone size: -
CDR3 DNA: TGCAGTGCAGACTCACCGACAGGCTGGGGGCAGTACTTC
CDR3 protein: CSADSPTGWGQYF

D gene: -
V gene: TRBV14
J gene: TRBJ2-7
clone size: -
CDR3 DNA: TGTGCCAGCAGCCACCGGGGGCTTTCCTACGAGCAGTACTTC
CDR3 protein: CASSHRGLSYEQYF

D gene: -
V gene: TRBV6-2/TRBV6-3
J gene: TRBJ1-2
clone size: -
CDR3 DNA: TGTGCCAGCAAGCCTTTGGAGTCGGGCTATGGCTACACCTTC
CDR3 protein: CASKPLESGYGYTF

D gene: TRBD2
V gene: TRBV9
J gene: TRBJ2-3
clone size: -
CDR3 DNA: TGTGCCAGCAGCGTAGAAGTAGCGGGGAGCACGGATACGCAGTATTTT
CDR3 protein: CASSVEVAGSTDTQYF

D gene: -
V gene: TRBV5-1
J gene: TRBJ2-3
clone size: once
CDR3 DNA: TGCGCCAGCAGCTGGGGGCAGGGAAGCGATACGCAGTATTTT
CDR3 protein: CASSWGQGSDTQYF

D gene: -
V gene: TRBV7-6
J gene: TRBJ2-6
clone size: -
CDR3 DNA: TGTGCCAGCAGCATCGGACACCCGAGAAGCTCTGGGGCCAACGTCCTGACTTTC
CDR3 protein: CASSIGHPRSSGANVLTF

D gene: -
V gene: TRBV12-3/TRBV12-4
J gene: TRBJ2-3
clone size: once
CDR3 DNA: TGTGCCAGCAGTTTAAGGTGGGGTGGGTCAGATACGCAGTATTTT
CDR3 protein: CASSLRWGGSDTQYF

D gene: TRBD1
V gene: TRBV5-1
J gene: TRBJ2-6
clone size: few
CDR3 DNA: TGCGCCAGCAGCGAACCGGGACAGGGATCTGGGGCCAACGTCCTGACTTTC
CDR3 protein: CASSEPGQGSGANVLTF

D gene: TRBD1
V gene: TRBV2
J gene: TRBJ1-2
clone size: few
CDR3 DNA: TGTGCCGGAACAGGGGATGGGGGGAAGCGCTACTACACCTTC
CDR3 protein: CAGTGDGGKRYYTF